This entry features one T cell receptor beta chain sequence. These data originate in a study of blood T cells in healthy people across ages. Germline CDR1 reads DFQATT; CDR2 reads SNEGSKA (reference sequence). The CDR3 consists of 14 residues. J was trimmed by 2 bases and V by 4 bases; bases with no gene match: 5. It was with a sample-barcoded 5' primer and a J-beta primer mix that a second PCR of roughly 6 to 12 cycles was run. MiXCR, applied by TCRdb to the 5' RACE reads, yields one record per CDR3 protein. The profile shows fewer than 1.5 million distinct CDR3 sequences, 35% to 45% of them singletons. Each sample provided at least 6 micrograms of extracted total RNA.

Sequenced: blood. This TCR came from a woman aged 18-29 years in good health. This chain links TRBV20-1 with TRBJ1-5; the match to TRBD1 covers 7 bases. The CDR3 spells CSAKVGTGNQPQHF. As DNA, the CDR3 is TGCAGTGCTAAAGTCGGGACAGGCAATCAGCCCCAGCATTTT.